Listed here is a single TCR beta chain. Other DNA sequences in the sample encode the same CDR3. The sample is drawn from a study of blood T cell repertoires in COVID-19. Turning to the study itself: Sites across the United States, Italy and Spain contributed samples from acute and convalescent COVID-19.

Original methodology: Nucleated cell counts were estimated from reference gene primer amplification. TCRdb keeps only in-frame clones here, not all; method: immunoSEQ multiplex PCR. V, J and clone size are taken as reported in that table, and D and trimming were inferred from the DNA itself. The table shows 40,000 to 50,000 clones, with 70% to 90% occurring only once. Between the trimmed V and J ends, which lost 5 bases and 3 bases, there was a span of 8 bases. CDR3 length: 13 amino acids. The sequenced material came from peripheral blood. The chain carries TRBV12-3 or TRBV12-4 and TRBJ1-3; D is unresolved. This sequence was found in a man between 60 and 75 years old with acute or convalescent COVID-19. The CDR3 nucleotides read TGTGCCAGCAGTCCGGCGGGTGGAAACACCATATATTTT. It yields the protein CASSPAGGNTIYF.